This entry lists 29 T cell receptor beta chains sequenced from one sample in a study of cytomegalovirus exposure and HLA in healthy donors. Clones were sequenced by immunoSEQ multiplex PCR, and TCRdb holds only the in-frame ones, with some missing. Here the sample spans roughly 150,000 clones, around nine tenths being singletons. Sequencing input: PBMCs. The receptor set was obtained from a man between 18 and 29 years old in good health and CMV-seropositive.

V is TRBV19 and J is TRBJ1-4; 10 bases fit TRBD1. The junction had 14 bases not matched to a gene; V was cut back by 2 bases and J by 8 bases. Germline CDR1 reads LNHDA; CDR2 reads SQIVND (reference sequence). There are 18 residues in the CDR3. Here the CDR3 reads CASSIIQGTGARGEKLFF. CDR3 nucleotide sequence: TGTGCCAGTAGTATAATACAGGGGACAGGGGCGCGCGGCGAAAAACTGTTTTTT.

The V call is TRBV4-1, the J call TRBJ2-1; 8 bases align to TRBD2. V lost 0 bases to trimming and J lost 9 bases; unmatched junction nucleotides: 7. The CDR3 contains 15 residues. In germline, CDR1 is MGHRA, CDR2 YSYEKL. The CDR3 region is CASSQDKRELSEQFF. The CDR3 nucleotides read TGCGCCAGCAGCCAAGATAAGCGGGAGCTAAGTGAGCAGTTCTTC.

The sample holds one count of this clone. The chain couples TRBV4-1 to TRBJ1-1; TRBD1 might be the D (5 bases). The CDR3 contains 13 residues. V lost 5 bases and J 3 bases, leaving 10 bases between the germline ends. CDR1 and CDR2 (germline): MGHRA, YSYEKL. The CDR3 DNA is TGCGCCAGCAGCGACAGCGATGACACTGAAGCTTTCTTT. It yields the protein CASSDSDDTEAFF.

The CDR3 coding sequence is TGTGCCAGCAGCTTCTCAGGGGGCGGGTCCTACGAGCAGTACTTC. This codes for CASSFSGGGSYEQYF. V usage is TRBV13 and J usage is TRBJ2-7; 8 bases are a match to TRBD1. CDR1 is PRHDT, CDR2 FYEKMQ, per germline (reference sequence). The CDR3 runs 15 residues. The V segment lost 3 bases and the J segment 1 base; nucleotides outside the gene matches: 5.

CDR3 amino acids: CASSQGVGTSVTNEQFF. The CDR3 coding sequence is TGCGCCAGCAGCCAAGGAGTAGGGACTAGCGTAACGAATGAGCAGTTCTTC. The chain employs TRBV4-1 and TRBJ2-1; 10 bases are a match to TRBD2. The J segment lost 7 bases and the V segment lost 1 base, leaving 10 bases of the junction unmatched. CDR3 length: 17 residues. Germline assignment: CDR1 MGHRA and CDR2 YSYEKL.

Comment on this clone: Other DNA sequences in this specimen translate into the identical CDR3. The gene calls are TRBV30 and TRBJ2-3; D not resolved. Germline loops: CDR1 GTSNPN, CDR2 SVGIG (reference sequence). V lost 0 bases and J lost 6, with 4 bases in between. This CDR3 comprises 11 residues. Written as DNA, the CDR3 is TGTGCCTGGAGTGTTCTGGATACGCAGTATTTT. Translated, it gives CAWSVLDTQYF.

This chain's CDR3 is CASSYSRGLVEKLFF. Written as DNA, the CDR3 is TGTGCCAGCAGTTACTCCAGGGGGCTCGTTGAAAAACTGTTTTTT. The V and J genes are TRBV6-5 and TRBJ1-4; 8 nucleotides agree with TRBD1. The trim removed 0 bases at V and 7 bases at J, leaving 4 bases unmatched. Germline V gene data show CDR1 as MNHEY and CDR2 as SVGAGI. The CDR3 extends over 15 amino acids.

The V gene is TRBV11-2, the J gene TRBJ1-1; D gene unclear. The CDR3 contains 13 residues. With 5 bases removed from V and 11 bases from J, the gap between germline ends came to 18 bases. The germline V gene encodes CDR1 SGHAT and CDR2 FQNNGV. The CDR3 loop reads CASSHGPYWIAFF. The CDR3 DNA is TGTGCCAGCAGCCATGGGCCGTACTGGATCGCTTTCTTT.

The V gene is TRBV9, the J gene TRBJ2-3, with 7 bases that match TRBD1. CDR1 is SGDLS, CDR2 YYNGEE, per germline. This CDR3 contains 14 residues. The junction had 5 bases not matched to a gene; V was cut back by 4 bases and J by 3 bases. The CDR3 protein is CASSRGGPTDTQYF. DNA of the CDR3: TGTGCCAGCAGCCGAGGGGGCCCGACAGATACGCAGTATTTT.

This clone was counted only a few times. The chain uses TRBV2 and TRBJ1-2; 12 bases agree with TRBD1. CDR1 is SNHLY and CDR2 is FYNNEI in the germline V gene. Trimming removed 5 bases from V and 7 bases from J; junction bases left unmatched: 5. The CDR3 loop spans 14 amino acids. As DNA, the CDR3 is TGTGCCAGCAGTAGGGACAGGGGGCCAGTTGGCTACACCTTC. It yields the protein CASSRDRGPVGYTF.

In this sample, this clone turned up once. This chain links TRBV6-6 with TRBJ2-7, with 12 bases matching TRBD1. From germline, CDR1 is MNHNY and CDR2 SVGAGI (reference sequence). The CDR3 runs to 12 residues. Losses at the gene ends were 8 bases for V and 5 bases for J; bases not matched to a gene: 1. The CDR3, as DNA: TGTGCCAGCTGGGACAGGGGGCACGAGCAGTACTTC. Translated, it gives CASWDRGHEQYF.

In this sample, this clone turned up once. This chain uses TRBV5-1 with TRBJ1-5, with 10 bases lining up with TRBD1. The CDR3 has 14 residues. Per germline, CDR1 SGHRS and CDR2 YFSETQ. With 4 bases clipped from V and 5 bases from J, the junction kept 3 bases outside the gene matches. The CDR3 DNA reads TGCGCCAGCAGCCCTGGGACAGGGGATCAGCCCCAGCATTTT. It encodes CASSPGTGDQPQHF.

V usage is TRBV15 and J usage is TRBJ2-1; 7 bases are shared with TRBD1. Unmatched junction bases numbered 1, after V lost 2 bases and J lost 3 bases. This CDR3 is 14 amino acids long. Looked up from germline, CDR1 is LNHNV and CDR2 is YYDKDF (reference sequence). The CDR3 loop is CATSRRTGYNEQFF. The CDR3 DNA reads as TGTGCCACCAGCAGAAGGACAGGCTACAATGAGCAGTTCTTC. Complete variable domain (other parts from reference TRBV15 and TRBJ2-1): DAMVIQNPRYQVTQFGKPVTLSCSQTLNHNVMYWYQQKSSQAPKLLFHYYDKDFNNEADTPDNFQSRRPNTSFCFLDIRSPGLGDTAMYLCATSRRTGYNEQFFGPGTRLTVL.

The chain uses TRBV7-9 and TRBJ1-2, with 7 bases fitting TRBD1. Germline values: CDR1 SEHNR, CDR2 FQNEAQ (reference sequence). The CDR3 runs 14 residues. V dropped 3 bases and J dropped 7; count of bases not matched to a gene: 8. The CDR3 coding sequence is TGTGCCAGCAGCTTGGTTGGGACAGCGGCTGGCTACACCTTC. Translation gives CASSLVGTAAGYTF.

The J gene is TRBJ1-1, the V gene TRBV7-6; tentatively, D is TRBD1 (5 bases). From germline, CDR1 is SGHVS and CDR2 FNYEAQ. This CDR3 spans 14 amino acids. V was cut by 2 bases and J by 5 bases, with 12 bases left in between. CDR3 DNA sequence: TGTGCCAGCAGCTTAAGGGGTGGGGGGACTGAAGCTTTCTTT. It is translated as CASSLRGGGTEAFF.

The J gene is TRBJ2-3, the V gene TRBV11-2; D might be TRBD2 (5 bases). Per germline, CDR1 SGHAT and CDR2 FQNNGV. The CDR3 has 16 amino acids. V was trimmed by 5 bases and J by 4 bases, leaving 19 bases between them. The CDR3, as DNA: TGTGCCAGCAGCCCCCTGTGGCTAGAGGGTCCAGATACGCAGTATTTT. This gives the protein CASSPLWLEGPDTQYF.

CDR3 nucleotides: TGTGCCAGCTCACCGGGACAGGTCTATGGCTACACCTTC. Protein product: CASSPGQVYGYTF. The V and J genes are TRBV18 and TRBJ1-2, with TRBD1 identical over 8 bases. The germline V gene has CDR1 KGHSH and CDR2 LQKENI. The CDR3 is 13 amino acids. J gave up 4 bases and V 3 bases, and 1 base lay outside the gene matches.

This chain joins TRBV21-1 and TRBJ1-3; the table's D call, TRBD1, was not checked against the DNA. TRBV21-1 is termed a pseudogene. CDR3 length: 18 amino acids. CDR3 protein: CASSKSAVRDRRGNTIYF. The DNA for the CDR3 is TGTGCCAGCAGCAAATCCGCCGTAAGGGACAGGCGGGGAAACACCATATATTTT.

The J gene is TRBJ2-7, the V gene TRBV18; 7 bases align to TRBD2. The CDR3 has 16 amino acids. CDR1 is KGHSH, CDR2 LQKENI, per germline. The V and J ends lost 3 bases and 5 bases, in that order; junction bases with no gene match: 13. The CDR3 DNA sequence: TGTGCCAGCTCACCTTTGCGTCTAGGACTAGTCAACGAGCAGTACTTC. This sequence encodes CASSPLRLGLVNEQYF.

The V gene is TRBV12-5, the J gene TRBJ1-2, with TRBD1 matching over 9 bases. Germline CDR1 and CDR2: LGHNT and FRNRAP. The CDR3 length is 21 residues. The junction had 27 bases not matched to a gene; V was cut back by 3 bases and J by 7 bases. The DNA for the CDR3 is TGTGCTAGTGGTTTCCCGGGACAGTCTATCACAGGGGACAGGGAAGGGCTTGGCTACACCTTC. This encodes CASGFPGQSITGDREGLGYTF. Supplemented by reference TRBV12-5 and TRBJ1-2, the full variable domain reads DARVTQTPRHKVTEMGQEVTMRCQPILGHNTVFWYRQTMMQGLELLAYFRNRAPLDDSGMPKDRFSAEMPDATLATLKIQPSEPRDSAVYFCASGFPGQSITGDREGLGYTFGSGTRLTVV.

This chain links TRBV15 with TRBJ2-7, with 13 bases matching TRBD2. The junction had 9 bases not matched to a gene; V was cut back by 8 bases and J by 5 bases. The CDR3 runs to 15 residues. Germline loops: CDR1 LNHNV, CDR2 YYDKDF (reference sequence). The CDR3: CATGAGTSGENEQYF. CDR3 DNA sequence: TGTGCCACCGGAGCCGGGACTAGCGGGGAAAACGAGCAGTACTTC. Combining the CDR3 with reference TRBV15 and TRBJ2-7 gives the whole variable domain DAMVIQNPRYQVTQFGKPVTLSCSQTLNHNVMYWYQQKSSQAPKLLFHYYDKDFNNEADTPDNFQSRRPNTSFCFLDIRSPGLGDTAMYLCATGAGTSGENEQYFGPGTRLTVT.

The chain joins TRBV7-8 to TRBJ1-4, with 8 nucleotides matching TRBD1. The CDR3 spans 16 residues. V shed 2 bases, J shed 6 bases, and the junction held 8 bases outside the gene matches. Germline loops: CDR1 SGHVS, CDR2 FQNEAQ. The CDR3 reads CASSLSPTGVDEKLFF. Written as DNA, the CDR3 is TGTGCCAGCAGCTTAAGTCCGACAGGGGTTGATGAAAAACTGTTTTTT.

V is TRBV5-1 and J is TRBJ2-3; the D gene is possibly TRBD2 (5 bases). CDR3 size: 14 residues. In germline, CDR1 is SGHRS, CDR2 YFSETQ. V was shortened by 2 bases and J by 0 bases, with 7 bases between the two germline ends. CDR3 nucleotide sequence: TGCGCCAGCAGCTTTACGGGGAGCACAGATACGCAGTATTTT. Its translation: CASSFTGSTDTQYF.

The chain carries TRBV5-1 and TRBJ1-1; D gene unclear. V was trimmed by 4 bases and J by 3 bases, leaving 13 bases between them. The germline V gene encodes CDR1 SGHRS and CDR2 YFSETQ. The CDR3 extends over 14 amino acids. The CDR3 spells CASSLGGRDTEAFF. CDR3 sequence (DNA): TGCGCCAGCAGCCTCGGAGGACGGGACACTGAAGCTTTCTTT.

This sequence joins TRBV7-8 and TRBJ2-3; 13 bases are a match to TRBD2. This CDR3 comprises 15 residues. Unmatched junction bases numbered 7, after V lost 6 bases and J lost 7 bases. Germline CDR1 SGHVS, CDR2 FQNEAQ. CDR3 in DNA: TGTGCCAGCAGATATGGACTAGCGGGGGTGAATACGCAGTATTTT. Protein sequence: CASRYGLAGVNTQYF.

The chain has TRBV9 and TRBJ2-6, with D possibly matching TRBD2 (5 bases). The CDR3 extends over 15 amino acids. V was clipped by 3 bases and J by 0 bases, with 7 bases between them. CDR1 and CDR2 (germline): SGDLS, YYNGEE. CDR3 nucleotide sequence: TGTGCCAGCAGCGCAGCGGACTCTGGGGCCAACGTCCTGACTTTC. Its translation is CASSAADSGANVLTF.

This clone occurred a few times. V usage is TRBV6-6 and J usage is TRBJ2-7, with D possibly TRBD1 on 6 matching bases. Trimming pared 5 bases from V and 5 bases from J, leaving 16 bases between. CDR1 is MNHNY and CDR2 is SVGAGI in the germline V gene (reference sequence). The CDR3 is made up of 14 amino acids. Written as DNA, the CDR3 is TGTGCCAGCAGTAAGGACAGTTCTTCGAACGAGCAGTACTTC. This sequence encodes CASSKDSSSNEQYF.

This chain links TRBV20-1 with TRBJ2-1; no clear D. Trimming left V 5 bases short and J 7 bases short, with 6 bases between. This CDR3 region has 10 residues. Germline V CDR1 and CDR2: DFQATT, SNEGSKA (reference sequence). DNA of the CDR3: TGCAGTGCTCGACATAATGAGCAGTTCTTC. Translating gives CSARHNEQFF.

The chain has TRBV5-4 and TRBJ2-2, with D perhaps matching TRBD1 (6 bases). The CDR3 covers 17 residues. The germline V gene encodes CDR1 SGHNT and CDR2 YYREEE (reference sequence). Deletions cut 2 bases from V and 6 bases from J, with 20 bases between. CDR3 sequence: CASSFPSYKGDAGELFF. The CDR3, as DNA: TGTGCCAGCAGCTTCCCTTCCTATAAGGGGGACGCCGGGGAGCTGTTTTTT.